This section outlines one T cell receptor (beta chain) sequence together with its context. Its target is unknown. The entry originates in a study of shared clonotypes between healthy human individuals. Here immunoSEQ multiplex PCR was the method, and the copy in TCRdb shows in-frame clones only, minus some. The table includes millions of clones, more than 85% detected once. Broader study findings: What limited the represented genetic and exposure-history diversity was the small number of donors.

V was clipped by 7 bases and J by 5 bases; unmatched bases: 9. Germline CDR1 and CDR2: MDHEN and SYDVKM. CDR3 size: 14 residues. The sample comprised naive CD4+ T cells from PBMCs. Subset given: CD45RA+ positively selected. The genes are TRBV28 and TRBJ2-5, with 8 nucleotides matching TRBD2. This TCR was recovered from a man younger than 35 in good health. Some clones in this sample may be carry-over from other donors' samples. In DNA form, the CDR3 reads TGTGCCAGCATACCGGGGGGGAGCGGGGAGACCCAGTACTTC. This translates into CASIPGGSGETQYF.